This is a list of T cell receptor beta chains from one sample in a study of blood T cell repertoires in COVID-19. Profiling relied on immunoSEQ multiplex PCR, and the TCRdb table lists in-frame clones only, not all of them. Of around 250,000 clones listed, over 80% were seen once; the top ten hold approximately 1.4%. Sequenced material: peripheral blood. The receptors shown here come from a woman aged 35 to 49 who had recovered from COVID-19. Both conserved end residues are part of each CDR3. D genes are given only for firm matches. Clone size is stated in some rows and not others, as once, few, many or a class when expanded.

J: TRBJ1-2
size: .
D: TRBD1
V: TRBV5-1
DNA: TGCGCCAGCAGCCCCTCAGGGGGGACAGGGAACTATGGCTACACCTTC
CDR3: CASSPSGGTGNYGYTF

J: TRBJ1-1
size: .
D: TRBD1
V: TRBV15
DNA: TGTGCCACCAGCACGACAGGGAGTACTGAAGCTTTCTTT
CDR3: CATSTTGSTEAFF

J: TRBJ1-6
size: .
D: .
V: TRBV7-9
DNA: TGTGCCAGCAGCTTAGCGAGTCCTTCACCCCTCCACTTT
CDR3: CASSLASPSPLHF

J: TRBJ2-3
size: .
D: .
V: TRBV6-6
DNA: TGTGCCAGCAGATCTAAAACAGGGCCCCGCACAGATACGCAGTATTTT
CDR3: CASRSKTGPRTDTQYF

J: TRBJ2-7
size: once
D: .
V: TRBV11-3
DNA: TGTGCCAGCAGCTTATCAGGTCTTGGCTCCTACGAGCAGTACTTC
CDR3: CASSLSGLGSYEQYF

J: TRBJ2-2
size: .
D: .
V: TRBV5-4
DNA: TGTGCCAGCACCTCTGGGGGGGGGCTAGATACCGGGGAGCTGTTTTTT
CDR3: CASTSGGGLDTGELFF

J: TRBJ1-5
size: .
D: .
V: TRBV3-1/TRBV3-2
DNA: TGTGCCAGCAGCCGTTATAGCAATCAGCCCCAGCATTTT
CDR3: CASSRYSNQPQHF

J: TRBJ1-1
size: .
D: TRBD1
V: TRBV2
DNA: TGTGCCAGCCCCGACAGGGGAGTCGGCACTGAAGCTTTCTTT
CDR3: CASPDRGVGTEAFF

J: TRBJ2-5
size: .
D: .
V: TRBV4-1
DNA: TGCGCCAGCAGCCCCGCGGAAGGGGGCGGGGGGGAGACCCAGTACTTC
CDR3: CASSPAEGGGGETQYF

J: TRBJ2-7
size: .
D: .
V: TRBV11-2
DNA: TGTGCCAGCAGCTTAGACGACTTTGGGGCGACCTACGAGCAGTACTTC
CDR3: CASSLDDFGATYEQYF

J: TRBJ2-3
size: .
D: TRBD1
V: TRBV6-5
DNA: TGTGCCAGCAGTATAGACAGGGGCAGCACAGATACGCAGTATTTT
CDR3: CASSIDRGSTDTQYF

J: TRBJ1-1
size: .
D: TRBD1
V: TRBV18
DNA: TGTGCCAGCTCACTCCGGGACAGGGTAGGTGCTTTCTTT
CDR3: CASSLRDRVGAFF

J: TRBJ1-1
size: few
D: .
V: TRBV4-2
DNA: TGTGCCAGCAGCTCCACGGGGGTGAACACTGAAGCTTTCTTT
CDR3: CASSSTGVNTEAFF

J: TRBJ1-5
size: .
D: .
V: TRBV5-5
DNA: TGTGCCAGTGGGCCCCGGGGGGGGAATCAGCCCCAGCATTTT
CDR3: CASGPRGGNQPQHF

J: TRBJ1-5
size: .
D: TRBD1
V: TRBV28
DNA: TGTGCCAGCAGACCACCCAGGGGGGACAATCAGCCCCAGCATTTT
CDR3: CASRPPRGDNQPQHF

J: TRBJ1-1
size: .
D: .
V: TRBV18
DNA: TGTGCCAGCTCACCGGGACACCTCCCCTCAGGGAACACTGAAGCTTTCTTT
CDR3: CASSPGHLPSGNTEAFF

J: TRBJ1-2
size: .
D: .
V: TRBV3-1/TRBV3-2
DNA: TGTGCCAGCAGCCAAGGTCGGAACTATGGCTACACCTTC
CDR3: CASSQGRNYGYTF

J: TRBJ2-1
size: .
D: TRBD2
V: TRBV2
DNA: TGTGCCAGCAGTGAGCAAGCGGGGGCCTACAATGAGCAGTTCTTC
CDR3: CASSEQAGAYNEQFF

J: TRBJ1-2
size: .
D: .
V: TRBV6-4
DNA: TGTGCCAGCAGTCCTTTCCAGGGTGGTGGCTACACCTTC
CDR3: CASSPFQGGGYTF

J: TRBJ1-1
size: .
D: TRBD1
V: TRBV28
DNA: TGTGCCAGCAGTGAAGCAGGGGGCAAGGACACTGAAGCTTTCTTT
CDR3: CASSEAGGKDTEAFF

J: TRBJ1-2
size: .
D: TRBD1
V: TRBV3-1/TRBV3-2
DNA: TGTGCCAGCAGCCCTCGGGGGGGACAGGGGGTACGTGGCTACACCTTC
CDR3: CASSPRGGQGVRGYTF

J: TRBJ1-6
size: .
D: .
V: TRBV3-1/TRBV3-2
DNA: TGTGCCAGCGCAGCGAGGACAGACAATTCACCCCTCCACTTT
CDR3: CASAARTDNSPLHF

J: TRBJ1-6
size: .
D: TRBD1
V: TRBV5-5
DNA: TGTGCCAGCAGCCCACCGGGACAGCTAGATTCACCCCTCCACTTT
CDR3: CASSPPGQLDSPLHF

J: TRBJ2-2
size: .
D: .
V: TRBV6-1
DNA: TGTGCCAGCAGTGAAACGCTAGGCGCCGGGGAGCTGTTTTTT
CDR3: CASSETLGAGELFF

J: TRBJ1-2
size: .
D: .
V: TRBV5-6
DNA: TGTGCCAGCAGCTTAGTCTCAGGGTCCTATGGCTACACCTTC
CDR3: CASSLVSGSYGYTF

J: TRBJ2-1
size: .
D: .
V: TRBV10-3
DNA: TGTGCCATCAGTGAGTCGTCAGCCTACAATGAGCAGTTCTTC
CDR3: CAISESSAYNEQFF

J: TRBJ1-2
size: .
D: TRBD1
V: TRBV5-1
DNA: TGCGCCAGCAGCTTGCCAGGGGGTGGCTACACCTTC
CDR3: CASSLPGGGYTF

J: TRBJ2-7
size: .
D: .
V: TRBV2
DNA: TGTGCCAGCACAATACAGGGTGAGGAGCAGTACTTC
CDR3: CASTIQGEEQYF

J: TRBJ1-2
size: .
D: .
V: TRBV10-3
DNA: TGTGCCATCAGTGAGGGTCAGGGGCGTAACTATGGCTACACCTTC
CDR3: CAISEGQGRNYGYTF

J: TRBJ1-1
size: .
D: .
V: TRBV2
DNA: TGTGCCAGCACCGAACTGGGAGTGTTCGCTTTCTTT
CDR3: CASTELGVFAFF

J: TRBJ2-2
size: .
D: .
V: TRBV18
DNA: TGTGCCAGCTCACCACGCAGTACGAACACCGGGGAGCTGTTTTTT
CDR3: CASSPRSTNTGELFF

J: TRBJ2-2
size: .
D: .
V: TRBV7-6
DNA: TGTGCCAGCAGCTTAGTTGGAGGTTTTGGTTCCGGGGAGCTGTTTTTT
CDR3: CASSLVGGFGSGELFF

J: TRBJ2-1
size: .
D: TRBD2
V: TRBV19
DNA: TGTGCCAGTAGTGTATGGACTAGCGGGGGGTATGAGCAGTTCTTC
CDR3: CASSVWTSGGYEQFF

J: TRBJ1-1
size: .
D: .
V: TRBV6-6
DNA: TGTGCCAGCAATGTAGACAGCTTACCCACTGAAGCTTTCTTT
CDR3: CASNVDSLPTEAFF

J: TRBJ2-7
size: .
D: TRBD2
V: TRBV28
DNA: TGTGCCAGCAGTTTCGGAGCGGGGGGGCAGCAGCAGTACTTC
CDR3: CASSFGAGGQQQYF

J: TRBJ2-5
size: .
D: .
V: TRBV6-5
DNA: TGTGCCAGCAGTTACACTAATGGAGAAGAGACCCAGTACTTC
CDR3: CASSYTNGEETQYF

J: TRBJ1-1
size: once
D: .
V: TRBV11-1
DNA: TGTGCCAGCAGCTGGTACAGGGCCGCTGAAGCTTTCTTT
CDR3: CASSWYRAAEAFF

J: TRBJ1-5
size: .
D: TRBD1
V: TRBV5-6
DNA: TGTGCCAGCAGCCGGAGGGACAGGGCTAGACAGCCCCAGCATTTT
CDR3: CASSRRDRARQPQHF

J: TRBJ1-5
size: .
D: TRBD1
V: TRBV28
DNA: TGTGCCAGCCGTCCCGCGTTAAACAGGGGAAGGGGAAATCAGCCCCAGCATTTT
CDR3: CASRPALNRGRGNQPQHF

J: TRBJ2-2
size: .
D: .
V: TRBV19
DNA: TGTGCCAGTAGTATAGCGCGGGGGCGAACCGGGGAGCTGTTTTTT
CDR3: CASSIARGRTGELFF

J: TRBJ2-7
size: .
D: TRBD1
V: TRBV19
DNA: TGTGCCAGTAGTTCGGGCGGACAGGGGGGCTTCTACGAGCAGTACTTC
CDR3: CASSSGGQGGFYEQYF

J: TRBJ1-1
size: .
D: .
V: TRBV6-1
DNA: TGTGCCAGCAGTGAACTGAGAGCTTTCTTT
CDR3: CASSELRAFF

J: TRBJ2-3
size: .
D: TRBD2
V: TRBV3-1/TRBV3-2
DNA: TGTGCCAGCAGCCTACGTAGCGGGGGGGAGGATACGCAGTATTTT
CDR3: CASSLRSGGEDTQYF

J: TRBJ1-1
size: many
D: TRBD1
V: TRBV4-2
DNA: TGTGCCAGCAGCCCCCGGACAGGGCCGTTGAACACTGAAGCTTTCTTT
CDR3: CASSPRTGPLNTEAFF

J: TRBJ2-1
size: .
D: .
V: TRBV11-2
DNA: TGTGCCAGCAGCTTATTATCCGGTTTCGCCTACAATGAGCAGTTCTTC
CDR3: CASSLLSGFAYNEQFF

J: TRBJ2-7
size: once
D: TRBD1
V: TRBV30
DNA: TGTGCCTGGAGTAGCGGACAGGGGGCCGACGAGCAGTACTTC
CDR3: CAWSSGQGADEQYF

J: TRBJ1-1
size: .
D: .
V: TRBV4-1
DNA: TGCGCCAGCAGCCAAGTCCCAGGGATGAACACTGAAGCTTTCTTT
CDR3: CASSQVPGMNTEAFF